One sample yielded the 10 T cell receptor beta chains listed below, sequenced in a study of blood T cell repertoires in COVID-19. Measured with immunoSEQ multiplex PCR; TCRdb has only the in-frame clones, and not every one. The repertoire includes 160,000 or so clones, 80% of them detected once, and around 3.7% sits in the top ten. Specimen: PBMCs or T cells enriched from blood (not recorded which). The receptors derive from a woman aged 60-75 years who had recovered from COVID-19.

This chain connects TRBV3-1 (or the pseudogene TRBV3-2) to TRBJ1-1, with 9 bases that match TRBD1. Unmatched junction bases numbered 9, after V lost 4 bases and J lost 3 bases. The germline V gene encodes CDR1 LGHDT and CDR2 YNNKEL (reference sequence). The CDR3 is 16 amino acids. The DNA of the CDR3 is TGTGCCAGCAGCCGCTTAGACAGGGGGGACGACACTGAAGCTTTCTTT. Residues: CASSRLDRGDDTEAFF.

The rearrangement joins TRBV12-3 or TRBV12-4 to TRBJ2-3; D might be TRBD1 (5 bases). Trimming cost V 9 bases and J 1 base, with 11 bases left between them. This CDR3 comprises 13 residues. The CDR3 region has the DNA TGTGCCAGTACCGGCAGGGGCACAGATACGCAGTATTTT. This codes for CASTGRGTDTQYF.

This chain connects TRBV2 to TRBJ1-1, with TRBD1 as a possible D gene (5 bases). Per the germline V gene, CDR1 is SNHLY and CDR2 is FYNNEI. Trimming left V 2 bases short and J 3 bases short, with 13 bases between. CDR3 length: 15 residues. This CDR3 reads CASSEQGLGYTEAFF. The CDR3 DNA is TGTGCCAGCAGTGAACAGGGCTTGGGTTACACTGAAGCTTTCTTT. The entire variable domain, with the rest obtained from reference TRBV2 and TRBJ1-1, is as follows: EPEVTQTPSHQVTQMGQEVILRCVPISNHLYFYWYRQILGQKVEFLVSFYNNEISEKSEIFDDQFSVERPDGSNFTLKIRSTKLEDSAMYFCASSEQGLGYTEAFFGQGTRLTVV.

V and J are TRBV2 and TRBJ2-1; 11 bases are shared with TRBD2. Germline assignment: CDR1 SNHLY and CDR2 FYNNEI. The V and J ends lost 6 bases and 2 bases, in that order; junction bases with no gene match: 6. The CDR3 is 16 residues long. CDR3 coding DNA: TGTGCCAGCAGGCTTAGCGGGGGGGCCGCCTACAATGAGCAGTTCTTC. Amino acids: CASRLSGGAAYNEQFF.

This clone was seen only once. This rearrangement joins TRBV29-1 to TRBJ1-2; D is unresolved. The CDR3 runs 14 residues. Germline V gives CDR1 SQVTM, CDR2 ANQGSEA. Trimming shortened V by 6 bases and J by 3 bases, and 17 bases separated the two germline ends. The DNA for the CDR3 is TGCAGCGTCGAGAGACCAACCCAGGACTATGGCTACACCTTC. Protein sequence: CSVERPTQDYGYTF.

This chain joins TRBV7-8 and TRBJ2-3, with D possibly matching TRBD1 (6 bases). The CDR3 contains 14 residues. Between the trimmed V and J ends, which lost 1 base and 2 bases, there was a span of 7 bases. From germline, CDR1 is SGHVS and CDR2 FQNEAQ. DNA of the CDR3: TGTGCCAGCAGCTTAGGGGGGCACACAGATACGCAGTATTTT. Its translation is CASSLGGHTDTQYF.

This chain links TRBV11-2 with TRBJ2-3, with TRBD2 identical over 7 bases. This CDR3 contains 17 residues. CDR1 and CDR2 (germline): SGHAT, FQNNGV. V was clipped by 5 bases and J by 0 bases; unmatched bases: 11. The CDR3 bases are TGTGCCAGCAGCGAATCTTTACTAGCGCCAAGCACAGATACGCAGTATTTT. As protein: CASSESLLAPSTDTQYF.

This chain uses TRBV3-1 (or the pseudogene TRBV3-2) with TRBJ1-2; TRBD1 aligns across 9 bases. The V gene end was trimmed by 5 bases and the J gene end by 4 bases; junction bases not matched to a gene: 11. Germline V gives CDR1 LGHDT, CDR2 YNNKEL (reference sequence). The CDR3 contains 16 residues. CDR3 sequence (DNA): TGTGCCAGCAGCTTAACGCCGACAGGGGGTGGCTATGGCTACACCTTC. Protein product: CASSLTPTGGGYGYTF.

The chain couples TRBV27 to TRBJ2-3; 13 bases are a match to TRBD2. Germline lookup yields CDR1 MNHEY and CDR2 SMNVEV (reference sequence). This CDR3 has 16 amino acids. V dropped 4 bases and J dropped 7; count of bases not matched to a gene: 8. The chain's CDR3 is CASSSILAGGPYTQYF. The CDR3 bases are TGTGCCAGCAGTTCCATACTAGCGGGGGGGCCTTATACGCAGTATTTT.

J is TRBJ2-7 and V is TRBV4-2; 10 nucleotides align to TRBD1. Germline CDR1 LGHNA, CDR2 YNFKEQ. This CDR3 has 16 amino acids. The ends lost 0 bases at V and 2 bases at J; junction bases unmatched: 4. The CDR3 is CASSQEDRGFTYEQYF. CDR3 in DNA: TGTGCCAGCAGCCAAGAGGACAGGGGGTTTACCTACGAGCAGTACTTC.